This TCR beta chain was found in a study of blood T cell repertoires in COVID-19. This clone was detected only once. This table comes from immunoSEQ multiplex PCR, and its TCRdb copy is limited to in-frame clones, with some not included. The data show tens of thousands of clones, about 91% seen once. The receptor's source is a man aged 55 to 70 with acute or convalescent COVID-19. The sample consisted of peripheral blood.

This CDR3 is CASSPSGGNSYEQYF. CDR3 DNA: TGTGCCAGCTCGCCGAGCGGGGGAAACTCCTACGAGCAGTACTTC. The chain combines TRBV18 with TRBJ2-7, with 8 bases aligning to TRBD2. Germline CDR1 and CDR2: KGHSH and LQKENI. This CDR3 has 15 residues. The junction had 7 bases not matched to a gene; V was cut back by 6 bases and J by 0 bases.